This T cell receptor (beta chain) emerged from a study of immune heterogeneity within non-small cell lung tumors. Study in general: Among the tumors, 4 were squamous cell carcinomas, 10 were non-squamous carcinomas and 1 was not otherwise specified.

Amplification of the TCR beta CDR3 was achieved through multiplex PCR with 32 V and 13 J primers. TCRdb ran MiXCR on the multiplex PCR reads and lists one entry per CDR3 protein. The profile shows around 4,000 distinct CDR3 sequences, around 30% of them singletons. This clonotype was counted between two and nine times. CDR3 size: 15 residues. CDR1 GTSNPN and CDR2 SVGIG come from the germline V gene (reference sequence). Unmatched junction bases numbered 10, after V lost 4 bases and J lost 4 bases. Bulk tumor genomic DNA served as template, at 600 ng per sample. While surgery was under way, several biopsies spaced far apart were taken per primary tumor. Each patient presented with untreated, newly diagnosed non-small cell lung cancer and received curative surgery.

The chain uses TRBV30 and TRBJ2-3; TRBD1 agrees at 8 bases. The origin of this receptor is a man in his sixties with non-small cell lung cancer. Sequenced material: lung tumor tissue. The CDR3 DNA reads TGTGCCTGGATGACAGGGGAGGATTTCCCAGATACGCAGTATTTT. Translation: CAWMTGEDFPDTQYF.